One and the same sample provided the 21 T cell receptor beta chains below, sequenced in a study of T-cell memory formation after mild COVID-19. TCRdb re-called the 5' RACE reads with MiXCR, one entry per CDR3 protein. The sample has roughly 240,000 distinct CDR3 sequences, 15% seen once. Sequenced input: PBMCs or a T cell subset sorted from them (not recorded which). These TCRs come from an adult woman who had mild COVID-19 (a few samples of this study predate the infection). Cell type and time point are not known.

The rearrangement uses TRBV4-1 and TRBJ2-4, with D perhaps matching TRBD1 (6 bases). From germline, CDR1 is MGHRA and CDR2 YSYEKL. This CDR3 contains 20 residues. V was pared by 1 base and J by 0 bases, with 22 bases between. The CDR3 spells CASSQGPKGDKLLAKNIQYF. The CDR3 bases are TGCGCCAGCAGCCAAGGCCCCAAGGGGGACAAATTACTAGCCAAAAACATTCAGTACTTC.

J is TRBJ2-1 and V is TRBV21-1; the table's D call, TRBD1, was not checked against the DNA. TRBV21-1 is a pseudogene locus. There are 16 residues in the CDR3. The CDR3 bases are TGTGCCAGCAGCAAGAAGGAGACAGGGTTCCACAATGAGCAGTTCTTC. Its translation is CASSKKETGFHNEQFF.

This clonotype was detected only a few times. J is TRBJ1-5 and V is TRBV12-3 or TRBV12-4; TRBD1 is a possible D gene (5 bases). There are 14 residues in the CDR3. V was trimmed by 9 bases and J by 0 bases, leaving 12 bases between them. The CDR3 region is CASAQDYSNQPQHF. For the CDR3, the DNA is TGTGCCAGTGCACAGGACTATAGCAATCAGCCCCAGCATTTT.

The chain joins TRBV7-2 to TRBJ1-3; D possibly corresponds to TRBD1 (5 bases). The CDR3 is 15 residues long. V dropped 3 bases and J dropped 2 bases, with 11 bases sitting between them. The germline gives CDR1 SGHTA, CDR2 FQGNSA. CDR3 nucleotide sequence: TGTGCCAGCAGCTTGGTAGGGGTCACTGGAAACACCATATATTTT. Residues: CASSLVGVTGNTIYF.

This clonotype was seen a handful of times. The chain couples TRBV29-1 to TRBJ1-2; D possibly corresponds to TRBD1 (5 bases). The CDR3 extends over 15 amino acids. CDR1 is SQVTM and CDR2 is ANQGSEA in the germline V gene. Trimming shortened V by 7 bases and J by 8 bases, and 26 bases separated the two germline ends. The CDR3, as DNA: TGCAGCGCCTGGGCAGGGAAGGTTACACTAGCGGGCTACACCTTC. It specifies CSAWAGKVTLAGYTF.

This clonotype has ten or more counts. J is TRBJ2-1 and V is TRBV7-9; maybe TRBD1 (5 bases). With 8 bases removed from V and 2 bases from J, the gap between germline ends came to 13 bases. The CDR3 is made up of 14 amino acids. Germline V gene data show CDR1 as SEHNR and CDR2 as FQNEAQ (reference sequence). CDR3 bases: TGTGCCAGCGGCAGGGATGAGACCTACAATGAGCAGTTCTTC. Its protein is CASGRDETYNEQFF.

This clonotype came up a few times. The chain joins TRBV5-6 to TRBJ2-6; D is unresolved. V gave up 2 bases and J gave up 2 bases, with 8 bases separating them. Per germline, CDR1 SGHDT and CDR2 YYEEEE. The length of the CDR3 is 15 residues. As DNA, the CDR3 is TGTGCCAGCAGCTTAGGGCTGCCTGGGGCCAACGTCCTGACTTTC. It codes for CASSLGLPGANVLTF.

This sequence joins TRBV5-1 and TRBJ2-5; D is possibly TRBD1 (5 bases). Looked up from germline, CDR1 is SGHRS and CDR2 is YFSETQ. The V end lost 7 bases, the J end lost 2 bases, and 15 bases lay between the germline ends. The CDR3 covers 14 residues. The CDR3 is CASSNRWTQETQYF. Written as DNA, the CDR3 is TGCGCCAGCTCCAACCGTTGGACACAAGAGACCCAGTACTTC.

This clonotype occurred a few times. This chain joins TRBV7-9 and TRBJ1-1, with 7 bases fitting TRBD1. The V segment lost 2 bases and the J segment 5 bases; nucleotides outside the gene matches: 2. CDR1 and CDR2 from the germline V gene are SEHNR and FQNEAQ (reference sequence). The CDR3 has 13 amino acids. The CDR3: CASSLRGQTEAFF. CDR3 nucleotides: TGTGCCAGCAGCTTAAGGGGGCAGACTGAAGCTTTCTTT.

The chain uses TRBV7-2 and TRBJ1-2, with 8 bases fitting TRBD1. Germline V gene lookup returns CDR1 SGHTA and CDR2 FQGNSA. This CDR3 comprises 15 residues. Trimming at V came to 5 bases and at J to 2 bases, leaving 7 bases not matched to a gene. The CDR3 nucleotides are TGTGCCAGCAGCCTTGGACAGGGAACGAACTATGGCTACACCTTC. It is translated as CASSLGQGTNYGYTF.

There are a few counts of this clonotype. The chain uses TRBV29-1 and TRBJ2-7, with a tentative D call TRBD1 (5 bases). CDR1 is SQVTM and CDR2 is ANQGSEA in the germline V gene. CDR3 size: 15 residues. V lost 0 bases and J lost 2, with 14 bases in between. The CDR3 here is CSVEDRRATTYEQYF. Written as DNA, the CDR3 is TGCAGCGTTGAAGATCGCAGGGCCACGACCTACGAGCAGTACTTC.

The rearrangement links TRBV19 to TRBJ1-5; TRBD1 might be the D (6 bases). Germline V gives CDR1 LNHDA, CDR2 SQIVND (reference sequence). V shed 7 bases and J shed 3 bases, with 16 bases lying between them. The CDR3 consists of 15 residues. This CDR3 is CASTVGQTFNQPQHF. Written as DNA, the CDR3 is TGTGCCAGTACCGTCGGACAGACCTTCAATCAGCCCCAGCATTTT.

The genes are TRBV30 and TRBJ2-7, with a weak D call TRBD2 (5 bases). CDR1 is GTSNPN, CDR2 SVGIG, per germline (reference sequence). V was cut by 3 bases and J by 6 bases, with 9 bases left in between. The CDR3 spans 11 residues. The CDR3 region is CAWRRGFEQYF. CDR3 in DNA: TGTGCCTGGAGGCGAGGGTTCGAGCAGTACTTC.

The sample holds many counts of this clonotype. The J gene is TRBJ2-1, the V gene TRBV3-1; TRBD2 matches at 7 bases. V dropped 4 bases and J dropped 3; count of bases not matched to a gene: 6. The CDR3 covers 15 residues. Germline V gene sequence: CDR1 LGHDT, CDR2 YNNKEL (reference sequence). This CDR3 is CASSPPLAVYNEQFF. The DNA of the CDR3 is TGTGCCAGCAGCCCCCCCCTAGCGGTCTACAATGAGCAGTTCTTC.

The chain carries TRBV15 and TRBJ1-3; no firm D call. This CDR3 region has 16 residues. Per the germline V gene, CDR1 is LNHNV and CDR2 is YYDKDF (reference sequence). V was pared by 2 bases and J by 6 bases, with 17 bases between. Here the CDR3 DNA reads TGTGCCACCAGCAGATACCCTAGTGTGTTCGAAAACACCATATATTTT. This gives the protein CATSRYPSVFENTIYF.

By share of the sample, this clonotype is medium-sized. This chain uses TRBV5-1 with TRBJ2-5; D is ambiguous. Germline CDR1 and CDR2: SGHRS and YFSETQ. This CDR3 spans 13 amino acids. V dropped 2 bases and J dropped 3 bases, with 8 bases sitting between them. CDR3 sequence: CASSFRAEETQYF. CDR3 coding DNA: TGCGCCAGCAGCTTTAGGGCTGAAGAGACCCAGTACTTC.

The chain couples TRBV2 to TRBJ2-1; 12 bases align to TRBD2. After removal of 4 bases from V and 4 bases from J, the junction contained 11 bases not matched to a gene. CDR3 length equals 18 residues. Germline V gene sequence: CDR1 SNHLY, CDR2 FYNNEI. CDR3 sequence: CASSVGTSGPGGYNEQFF. The CDR3 DNA reads TGTGCCAGCAGTGTCGGGACTAGCGGGCCCGGGGGATACAATGAGCAGTTCTTC.

J is TRBJ1-5 and V is TRBV19; 7 bases align to TRBD1. CDR1 is LNHDA, CDR2 SQIVND, per germline (reference sequence). The CDR3 is 17 residues long. V was clipped by 7 bases and J by 2 bases; unmatched bases: 14. The chain's CDR3 is CASTFSLGQGGNQPQHF. In DNA form, the CDR3 reads TGTGCCAGTACGTTTTCCCTCGGCCAGGGGGGCAATCAGCCCCAGCATTTT.

The table lists this clonotype with a few counts. This chain links TRBV25-1 with TRBJ2-2; 11 positions match TRBD1. Germline V gene data show CDR1 as MGHDK and CDR2 as SYGVNS. This CDR3 comprises 19 residues. The trim removed 1 base at V and 4 bases at J, leaving 11 bases unmatched. The CDR3 nucleotides are TGTGCCAGCAGTGAATCTGGACAGGGGGCCCGCGAGGGCACCGGGGAGCTGTTTTTT. Translated, it gives CASSESGQGAREGTGELFF. Drawing the rest from reference TRBV25-1 and TRBJ2-2, the complete variable domain is EADIYQTPRYLVIGTGKKITLECSQTMGHDKMYWYQQDPGMELHLIHYSYGVNSTEKGDLSSESTVSRIRTEHFPLTLESARPSHTSQYLCASSESGQGAREGTGELFFGEGSRLTVL.

The chain couples TRBV20-1 to TRBJ1-5; D not resolved. The germline V gene has CDR1 DFQATT and CDR2 SNEGSKA (reference sequence). This CDR3 is built from 14 residues. Trimming removed 7 bases at V and 1 base at J, with 14 bases between. The CDR3 is CSVHQGLSNQPQHF. CDR3 DNA: TGCAGTGTCCACCAAGGACTCAGCAATCAGCCCCAGCATTTT.

The chain carries TRBV6-5 and TRBJ1-1, with D possibly being TRBD1 (5 bases). CDR1 is MNHEY, CDR2 SVGAGI, per germline. CDR3 length: 13 amino acids. Trimming removed 6 bases at V and 4 bases at J, with 12 bases between. DNA of the CDR3: TGTGCCAGCAGGCTGGGGGGGACCACTGAAGCTTTCTTT. It is translated as CASRLGGTTEAFF.